These T cell receptor beta chains were read from a single sample in a study of T cell repertoires in cytomegalovirus infection. These receptors are not linked to any known antigen. Using its own MiXCR run on the reads, TCRdb lists one record per CDR3 protein. The data hold about 570,000 distinct CDR3 sequences, with 40% observed a single time. Sequences were derived from cultured PBMCs, sampled from culture after CMV antigen stimulation. These receptors were collected from a human donor in good health (CMV status not recorded). Some clones in this sample may be carry-over from other donors' samples. CDR3s include the opening cysteine and the closing phenylalanine or tryptophan. The D gene is left open where the match is weak. The size of a clone is reported for some rows only, either as once, few or many, or as a class for expanded clones.

d_gene: TRBD2; j_gene: TRBJ2-1; len: 16; abundance: NA; v_gene: TRBV14; CDR3nt: TGTGCCAGCAGCCCACCGGGGACTAGCGGGATGGGTGAGCAGTTCTTC; CDR3aa: CASSPPGTSGMGEQFF
d_gene: NA; j_gene: TRBJ2-3; len: 12; abundance: NA; v_gene: TRBV19; CDR3nt: TGTGCCTCCGCCGGGGGAGGTGATACGCAGTATTTT; CDR3aa: CASAGGGDTQYF
d_gene: TRBD1; j_gene: TRBJ1-5; len: 14; abundance: NA; v_gene: TRBV20-1; CDR3nt: TGCAGTGCTAGAGAGGGACAGGGGGCACAGCCCCAGCATTTT; CDR3aa: CSAREGQGAQPQHF
d_gene: TRBD1; j_gene: TRBJ1-5; len: 16; abundance: many; v_gene: TRBV7-2; CDR3nt: TGTGCCAGCAGCTTAGTCGGGACAGGATCAGGGCAGCCCCAGCATTTT; CDR3aa: CASSLVGTGSGQPQHF
d_gene: TRBD2; j_gene: TRBJ2-7; len: 15; abundance: few; v_gene: TRBV4-1; CDR3nt: TGCGCCAGCAGCCAAGCGACTAGCGGGTCCTACGAGCAGTACTTC; CDR3aa: CASSQATSGSYEQYF
d_gene: TRBD1; j_gene: TRBJ1-3; len: 18; abundance: once; v_gene: TRBV11-3; CDR3nt: TGTGCCAGCAGCTTAGTACGACAGGGGCTAAACTCTGGAAACACCATATATTTT; CDR3aa: CASSLVRQGLNSGNTIYF
d_gene: NA; j_gene: TRBJ2-2; len: 19; abundance: NA; v_gene: TRBV7-2; CDR3nt: TGTGCCAGCAGCTTGGGCGATGACTTTGGCGGATCGAACACCGGGGAGCTGTTTTTT; CDR3aa: CASSLGDDFGGSNTGELFF
d_gene: TRBD2; j_gene: TRBJ2-7; len: 14; abundance: NA; v_gene: TRBV6-6; CDR3nt: TGTGCCAGCAGACCGACTAGCGGGGGGGCGGAGCAGTACTTC; CDR3aa: CASRPTSGGAEQYF
d_gene: TRBD1; j_gene: TRBJ2-7; len: 15; abundance: few; v_gene: TRBV19; CDR3nt: TGTGCCGTTCGGGACAGGGGGTCGGCCTCCTACGAGCAGTACTTC; CDR3aa: CAVRDRGSASYEQYF
d_gene: NA; j_gene: TRBJ1-2; len: 13; abundance: NA; v_gene: TRBV5-1; CDR3nt: TGCGCCAGCAGCTTCGAACCCTCAAATGGCTACACCTTC; CDR3aa: CASSFEPSNGYTF
d_gene: NA; j_gene: TRBJ2-2; len: 16; abundance: once; v_gene: TRBV7-9; CDR3nt: TGTGCCAGCAGCCGAAACTCCGGACTCCTAGCCGGGGAGCTGTTTTTT; CDR3aa: CASSRNSGLLAGELFF
d_gene: NA; j_gene: TRBJ1-4; len: 13; abundance: many; v_gene: TRBV6-1; CDR3nt: TGTGCCAGCAGTGAATCGAGAATGAAGAAACTGTTTTTT; CDR3aa: CASSESRMKKLFF
d_gene: TRBD2; j_gene: TRBJ2-3; len: 13; abundance: few; v_gene: TRBV28; CDR3nt: TGTGCCAGCTGTAGCGGGTCCACAGATACGCAGTATTTT; CDR3aa: CASCSGSTDTQYF
d_gene: NA; j_gene: TRBJ1-4; len: 12; abundance: NA; v_gene: TRBV28; CDR3nt: TGTGCCAGCACGGCGCGTCGTGAAAAACTGTTTTTT; CDR3aa: CASTARREKLFF
d_gene: NA; j_gene: TRBJ2-1; len: 16; abundance: NA; v_gene: TRBV4-1; CDR3nt: TGCGCCAGCAGCCAAGAGAGGGGGGACCCCGCGGGTGAGCAGTTCTTC; CDR3aa: CASSQERGDPAGEQFF
d_gene: NA; j_gene: TRBJ2-3; len: 14; abundance: NA; v_gene: TRBV4-1; CDR3nt: TGCGCCAGCAGCCAAGAATCCGGCACAGATACGCAGTATTTT; CDR3aa: CASSQESGTDTQYF
d_gene: TRBD2; j_gene: TRBJ2-1; len: 13; abundance: NA; v_gene: TRBV7-7; CDR3nt: TGTGCCAGCAGCTACGGACTAGTGGATGAGCAGTTCTTC; CDR3aa: CASSYGLVDEQFF
d_gene: NA; j_gene: TRBJ1-2; len: 11; abundance: NA; v_gene: TRBV29-1; CDR3nt: TGCAGCGTTGTTAAACCCTATGGCTACACCTTC; CDR3aa: CSVVKPYGYTF
d_gene: TRBD2; j_gene: TRBJ2-1; len: 17; abundance: few; v_gene: TRBV7-9; CDR3nt: TGTGCCAGCAGCCCCCCTTTACTAGCGGGGCTAGGTAGGGAGCAGTTCTTC; CDR3aa: CASSPPLLAGLGREQFF
d_gene: NA; j_gene: TRBJ1-4; len: 16; abundance: NA; v_gene: TRBV2; CDR3nt: TGTGCCAGCAGTGGTGTTGAAGCCCGCGGTTTGGAAAAACTGTTTTTT; CDR3aa: CASSGVEARGLEKLFF